The 17 T cell receptor beta chains in this list originate from one sample, sequenced in a study of control samples from healthy donors and cancer patients. Generated by immunoSEQ multiplex PCR, the TCRdb table keeps only in-frame clones and is missing some. The sample contains over 200,000 clones, approximately 80% of which appear only once. The sample taken for sequencing was PBMCs. The source is a woman aged 55-75 years with lung cancer.

The CDR3 nucleotides read TGTGCCAGCAGCGGGACAGGGAAAACGGATGGCTACACCTTC. Protein sequence: CASSGTGKTDGYTF. The chain recombines TRBV2 with TRBJ1-2; 9 bases align to TRBD1. From germline, CDR1 is SNHLY and CDR2 FYNNEI. J was trimmed by 6 bases and V by 6 bases; bases with no gene match: 8. This CDR3 comprises 14 residues.

DNA of the CDR3: TGTGCCAGCAGCCACGCGCAAGGGCAAGAGACCCAGTACTTC. Translated, it gives CASSHAQGQETQYF. The gene calls are TRBV3-1 (or the pseudogene TRBV3-2) and TRBJ2-5; D call uncertain. CDR1 and CDR2 (germline): LGHDT, YNNKEL (reference sequence). CDR3 length equals 14 residues. With 3 bases removed from V and 2 bases from J, the gap between germline ends came to 10 bases.

This chain links TRBV19 with TRBJ1-5; D is undetermined. The CDR3 loop spans 13 amino acids. Looked up from germline, CDR1 is LNHDA and CDR2 is SQIVND (reference sequence). V was trimmed by 0 bases and J by 4 bases, leaving 4 bases between them. Here the CDR3 reads CASSIDENQPQHF. CDR3 bases: TGTGCCAGTAGTATAGATGAGAATCAGCCCCAGCATTTT.

V is TRBV20-1 and J is TRBJ1-2; 11 nucleotides agree with TRBD1. CDR3 length: 15 residues. Germline CDR1 and CDR2: DFQATT and SNEGSKA (reference sequence). V gave up 3 bases and J gave up 6 bases; unmatched junction bases: 9. In DNA, the CDR3 is TGCAGTGCTAGTCTCCTGGGACAGGGGGGCCATGGCTACACCTTC. Translated, it gives CSASLLGQGGHGYTF.

This clone has just one count. The chain has TRBV12-3 or TRBV12-4 and TRBJ1-2; possibly TRBD1 for D (6 bases). V was pared by 2 bases and J by 8 bases, with 12 bases between. The CDR3 loop spans 13 amino acids. The CDR3 reads CASSLTTGGGYTF. CDR3 nucleotide sequence: TGTGCCAGCAGTTTAACGACAGGAGGCGGCTACACCTTC.

CDR3 loop: CASSWTGGNEQFF. The CDR3 nucleotides read TGTGCCAGCAGCTGGACGGGGGGGAATGAGCAGTTCTTC. This sequence joins TRBV7-2 and TRBJ2-1, with TRBD2 matching over 8 bases. The CDR3 runs to 13 residues. Germline lookup yields CDR1 SGHTA and CDR2 FQGNSA. The V gene end was trimmed by 4 bases and the J gene end by 7 bases; junction bases not matched to a gene: 3.

This clone was seen only once. One end of the junction fails to match germline, which may point to a read error. This rearrangement joins TRBV5-1 to TRBJ1-2; D gene ambiguous. The CDR3 extends over 12 amino acids. Germline V lookup: CDR1 SGHRS, CDR2 YFSETQ. CDR3 in amino acids: CAGSLEGYGYTF. Here the CDR3 DNA reads TGCGCCGGCAGCTTGGAAGGTTACGGCTACACCTTC.

The chain uses TRBV7-9 and TRBJ2-1; 9 nucleotides line up with TRBD1. V gave up 5 bases and J gave up 6 bases; unmatched junction bases: 5. Per the germline V gene, CDR1 is SEHNR and CDR2 is FQNEAQ (reference sequence). The CDR3 sequence is 14 residues long. The CDR3 sequence: CASSLQGASNEQFF. The CDR3 bases are TGTGCCAGCAGCCTACAGGGGGCAAGCAATGAGCAGTTCTTC.

The genes are TRBV7-2 and TRBJ2-2, with no clear D. CDR1 is SGHTA and CDR2 is FQGNSA in the germline V gene. With 0 bases removed from V and 7 bases from J, the gap between germline ends came to 3 bases. This CDR3 has 12 residues. In nucleotides, the CDR3 is TGTGCCAGCAGCTTAGCGTTCGGGGAGCTGTTTTTT. Residues: CASSLAFGELFF.

The table lists this clone with a few counts. This chain links TRBV10-3 with TRBJ2-7; 9 bases align to TRBD1. Germline values: CDR1 ENHRY, CDR2 SYGVKD. J was trimmed by 4 bases and V by 10 bases; bases with no gene match: 8. This CDR3 spans 13 amino acids. As DNA, the CDR3 is TGTGCCACTCGGGACAGGGACGGATACGAGCAGTACTTC. As protein: CATRDRDGYEQYF.

This rearrangement joins TRBV9 to TRBJ2-7, with 8 bases aligning to TRBD1. CDR3 length: 15 amino acids. V shed 4 bases and J 6 bases; nucleotides not matched to a gene: 12. The germline V gene encodes CDR1 SGDLS and CDR2 YYNGEE. This CDR3 is CASSPIDQGAGEQYF. DNA of the CDR3: TGTGCCAGCAGCCCCATCGATCAGGGGGCTGGCGAGCAGTACTTC.

The chain recombines TRBV7-3 with TRBJ2-3; D remains unclear. Germline CDR1 is SGHTA and CDR2 is FQGTGA. The CDR3 contains 13 residues. V lost 5 bases, J lost 6 bases, and 12 bases lay in between. For the CDR3, the DNA is TGTGCCAGCAGCGTCGCGACCGGGGATACGCAGTATTTT. Encoded protein: CASSVATGDTQYF.

The J gene is TRBJ1-2, the V gene TRBV5-6, with D tentatively TRBD1 (6 bases). The CDR3 contains 15 residues. V shed 4 bases and J shed 2 bases, with 15 bases lying between them. The germline V gene encodes CDR1 SGHDT and CDR2 YYEEEE. In nucleotides, the CDR3 is TGTGCCAGCAGCCGTGCCGGGGGGCGCAACTATGGCTACACCTTC. Translation gives CASSRAGGRNYGYTF.

The chain uses TRBV9 and TRBJ1-2; TRBD1 matches 11 bases. V lost 6 bases to trimming and J lost 7 bases; unmatched junction nucleotides: 8. This CDR3 spans 14 amino acids. Looked up from germline, CDR1 is SGDLS and CDR2 is YYNGEE. The CDR3 coding sequence is TGTGCCAGCAACCCGGGACAGGGGGGTGGTGGCTACACCTTC. It codes for CASNPGQGGGGYTF.

The gene calls are TRBV12-3 or TRBV12-4 and TRBJ2-3; D is ambiguous. The CDR3 totals 13 residues. V dropped 6 bases and J dropped 4 bases, with 11 bases sitting between them. CDR3 DNA sequence: TGTGCCAGCAGAACCCACAACGCAGATACGCAGTATTTT. Its protein is CASRTHNADTQYF.

This clone showed up just once. The V and J genes are TRBV5-1 and TRBJ1-6; 8 bases agree with TRBD1. The CDR3 runs to 18 residues. CDR1 and CDR2 (germline): SGHRS, YFSETQ. Losses at the gene ends were 4 bases for V and 0 bases for J; bases not matched to a gene: 9. The CDR3 here is CASSQRTGKSSYNSPLHF. As DNA, the CDR3 is TGCGCCAGCAGCCAACGGACAGGGAAGAGCTCCTATAATTCACCCCTCCACTTT.

This chain joins TRBV5-4 and TRBJ2-5, with TRBD1 matching 7 bases. Germline V CDR1 and CDR2: SGHNT, YYREEE (reference sequence). V lost 3 bases, J lost 4 bases, and 3 bases stayed unmatched. The CDR3 loop spans 13 amino acids. The CDR3 sequence: CASSSAGGETQYF. In DNA form, the CDR3 reads TGTGCCAGCAGCTCTGCAGGGGGAGAGACCCAGTACTTC.